Listed below are T cell receptor beta chains from one sample, sequenced in a study of blood T cell repertoires in COVID-19. The repertoire was sequenced with immunoSEQ multiplex PCR; TCRdb's copy has only in-frame clones and lacks some. The sample lists 10,000 to 15,000 clones, about 71% occurring once. Sequencing input: peripheral blood. The receptors were gathered from a man aged 55 to 69 with COVID-19, enrolled during active disease. The CDR3 runs from the conserved cysteine through the conserved F or W. The D gene is left open where the match is weak. Expanded clones are given a class, and other clones once, few, many or no size at all.

v_gene	d_gene	abundance	j_gene	CDR3aa	CDR3nt
TRBV4-3	TRBD1	-	TRBJ1-2	CASSQVGTGNGGGYTF	TGCGCCAGCAGCCAAGTGGGGACAGGGAATGGTGGTGGCTACACCTTC
TRBV15	-	-	TRBJ1-2	CATSRGFNNYGYTF	TGTGCCACCAGCAGAGGTTTCAATAACTATGGCTACACCTTC
TRBV5-1	TRBD1	-	TRBJ1-1	CASSYYPTRTGVTEAFF	TGCGCCAGCAGTTACTACCCGACAAGGACAGGGGTCACTGAAGCTTTCTTT
TRBV7-9	-	-	TRBJ1-4	CASSSPGMARGNEKLFF	TGTGCCAGCAGCTCGCCGGGAATGGCGCGGGGTAATGAAAAACTGTTTTTT
TRBV10-3	TRBD2	-	TRBJ2-1	CAIAPRLAGEGEQFF	TGTGCCATTGCCCCGAGACTAGCGGGAGAAGGTGAGCAGTTCTTC
TRBV7-9	-	once	TRBJ2-5	CASSPGETQYF	TGTGCCAGCAGCCCAGGAGAGACCCAGTACTTC
TRBV3-1/TRBV3-2	TRBD1	-	TRBJ1-6	CASSQDRGSSPLHF	TGTGCCAGCAGCCAAGACAGGGGGAGTTCACCCCTCCACTTT
TRBV7-2	TRBD1	-	TRBJ1-4	CASSYRGEKLFF	TGTGCCAGCAGCTACAGGGGAGAAAAACTGTTTTTT
TRBV10-3	-	-	TRBJ2-5	CAIRAEEETQYF	TGTGCCATCAGGGCAGAAGAAGAGACCCAGTACTTC
TRBV5-5	TRBD1	-	TRBJ1-2	CASSFSYGTGVYGYTF	TGTGCCAGCAGCTTTAGCTACGGGACAGGGGTTTATGGCTACACCTTC
TRBV5-1	TRBD1	-	TRBJ2-3	CASSEDRVLTDTQYF	TGCGCCAGCAGCGAGGACAGGGTCCTGACAGATACGCAGTATTTT
TRBV3-1/TRBV3-2	TRBD1	-	TRBJ1-5	CASSHGTGGNQPQHF	TGTGCCAGCAGCCACGGGACAGGAGGGAATCAGCCCCAGCATTTT
TRBV27	-	few	TRBJ2-1	CASSLVRSDEQFF	TGTGCCAGCAGTTTGGTCAGGTCGGATGAGCAGTTCTTC
TRBV14	-	-	TRBJ1-6	CASSQGLGLLLSPLHF	TGTGCCAGCAGCCAAGGGCTCGGACTCCTCCTTTCACCCCTCCACTTT
TRBV5-5	-	-	TRBJ1-1	CASSFTQGSTEAFF	TGTGCCAGCAGCTTCACCCAGGGGAGCACTGAAGCTTTCTTT
TRBV6-5	-	few	TRBJ1-5	CASSYSNSLNQPQHF	TGTGCCAGCAGTTACTCGAACAGTCTAAATCAGCCCCAGCATTTT
TRBV5-1	TRBD1	-	TRBJ2-5	CASSLGGTGLVETQYF	TGCGCCAGCAGCTTGGGGGGGACAGGGTTGGTTGAGACCCAGTACTTC
TRBV7-2	TRBD2	-	TRBJ2-5	CASRGTSGRDWGETQYF	TGTGCCAGCAGGGGGACTAGCGGGAGGGATTGGGGAGAGACCCAGTACTTC
TRBV27	TRBD2	medium-sized	TRBJ2-1	CASSGTSGRPEQFF	TGTGCCAGCAGTGGGACTAGCGGGAGGCCCGAGCAGTTCTTC
TRBV3-1/TRBV3-2	TRBD1	-	TRBJ1-4	CASSQVQDRGEKLFF	TGTGCCAGCAGCCAAGTACAGGACAGGGGTGAAAAACTGTTTTTT
TRBV23-1	-	-	TRBJ2-2	CASSKRSANTGELFF	TGCGCCAGCAGTAAGAGAAGCGCGAACACCGGGGAGCTGTTTTTT
TRBV9	TRBD2	-	TRBJ2-3	CASSEGLAGGTDTQYF	TGTGCCAGCAGCGAGGGACTAGCGGGGGGCACAGATACGCAGTATTTT
TRBV10-3	TRBD1	-	TRBJ2-1	CAIRTGTGLLSEQFF	TGTGCCATCAGAACTGGGACAGGGTTGTTAAGTGAGCAGTTCTTC
TRBV5-1	TRBD1	few	TRBJ1-4	CASSQTQGATGSVGKLFF	TGCGCCAGCAGCCAAACACAGGGGGCAACGGGTAGTGTTGGAAAACTGTTTTTT
TRBV20-1	-	medium-sized	TRBJ2-5	CSARGAETQYF	TGCAGTGCTAGAGGAGCGGAGACCCAGTACTTC
TRBV4-1	-	few	TRBJ2-7	CASSRTETYEQYF	TGCGCCAGCAGCCGGACAGAGACCTACGAGCAGTACTTC
TRBV7-2	TRBD2	few	TRBJ2-3	CASRYSGATDTQYF	TGTGCCAGCAGGTATAGCGGGGCCACAGATACGCAGTATTTT
TRBV11-2	-	-	TRBJ2-2	CASSLTGRYTGELFF	TGTGCTAGCAGCTTAACAGGGCGGTACACCGGGGAGCTGTTTTTT
TRBV10-3	-	few	TRBJ1-4	CAIREGSNEKLFF	TGTGCCATCAGAGAGGGGAGTAATGAAAAACTGTTTTTT
TRBV27	-	few	TRBJ1-1	CASSLQGNTEAFF	TGTGCCAGCAGTTTACAGGGGAACACTGAAGCTTTCTTT
TRBV6-5	-	-	TRBJ2-1	CASSTGRSYNEQFF	TGTGCCAGCAGTACAGGGCGCTCCTACAATGAGCAGTTCTTC
TRBV5-4	TRBD2	-	TRBJ2-1	CASSLYGGARHNEQFF	TGTGCCAGCAGCTTGTACGGGGGGGCCAGACACAATGAGCAGTTCTTC
TRBV10-3	-	-	TRBJ1-5	CAISELPGVGNQPQHF	TGTGCCATCAGTGAGCTGCCAGGGGTGGGCAATCAGCCCCAGCATTTT
TRBV10-3	-	-	TRBJ2-1	CAISVGDYEQFF	TGTGCCATCAGTGTAGGGGATTATGAGCAGTTCTTC
TRBV7-2	TRBD2	-	TRBJ2-3	CASSPRASGISTDTQYF	TGTGCCAGCAGCCCCCGAGCTAGCGGGATTAGCACAGATACGCAGTATTTT
TRBV6-1	TRBD2	few	TRBJ2-1	CASSDGLADNEQFF	TGTGCCAGCAGTGACGGACTAGCGGACAATGAGCAGTTCTTC